This is a list of T cell receptor beta chains from one sample in a study of somatic mutations in cytotoxic T cells in rheumatoid arthritis. Sequencing was performed with immunoSEQ multiplex PCR; in TCRdb, only in-frame clones are kept and a portion is missing. Of approximately 14,000 clones in the sample, 74% were seen once. Sequenced: CD8+ T cells sorted from blood. All receptors derive from an adult with rheumatoid arthritis. CDR3s include the opening cysteine and the closing phenylalanine or tryptophan. D genes are given only for firm matches. The size field is filled for only some rows; it gives once, few, many or a size class.

d_call: .
clone_size: .
j_call: TRBJ2-3
v_call: TRBV7-6
cdr3_aa: CASSPGTSHTQYF
cdr3_nt: TGTGCCAGCAGCCCCGGGACATCCCATACGCAGTATTTT

d_call: TRBD1
clone_size: .
j_call: TRBJ1-4
v_call: TRBV4-1
cdr3_aa: CASSQELTGLDPTNEKLFF
cdr3_nt: TGCGCCAGCAGCCAAGAATTGACAGGGTTAGATCCAACTAATGAAAAACTGTTTTTT

d_call: .
clone_size: .
j_call: TRBJ1-3
v_call: TRBV5-5
cdr3_aa: CASSSSYSGNTIYF
cdr3_nt: TGTGCCAGCAGCTCCTCTTACTCTGGAAACACCATATATTTT

d_call: .
clone_size: few
j_call: TRBJ1-6
v_call: TRBV27
cdr3_aa: CASSSLMSSYNSPLHF
cdr3_nt: TGTGCCAGCAGTTCACTTATGAGCTCCTATAATTCACCCCTCCACTTT

d_call: TRBD1
clone_size: few
j_call: TRBJ2-4
v_call: TRBV16
cdr3_aa: CASSLGTGSDIQYF
cdr3_nt: TGTGCCAGCAGCCTGGGGACAGGGTCGGACATTCAGTACTTC

d_call: TRBD1
clone_size: once
j_call: TRBJ1-4
v_call: TRBV27
cdr3_aa: CASSETGFGNEKLFF
cdr3_nt: TGTGCCAGCAGTGAGACAGGGTTCGGTAATGAAAAACTGTTTTTT

d_call: .
clone_size: .
j_call: TRBJ1-2
v_call: TRBV7-8
cdr3_aa: CASSSTSGYGYTF
cdr3_nt: TGTGCCAGCAGCTCCACCTCGGGCTATGGCTACACCTTC

d_call: .
clone_size: .
j_call: TRBJ2-7
v_call: TRBV5-5
cdr3_aa: CASSLQSTGRYEQYF
cdr3_nt: TGTGCCAGCAGCTTGCAGTCGACAGGTCGGTACGAGCAGTACTTC

d_call: TRBD1
clone_size: .
j_call: TRBJ2-7
v_call: TRBV5-6
cdr3_aa: CASSATTGGDFYEQYF
cdr3_nt: TGTGCCAGCAGCGCGACGACAGGGGGCGACTTCTACGAGCAGTACTTC

d_call: .
clone_size: .
j_call: TRBJ1-1
v_call: TRBV2
cdr3_aa: CASSRVEAFF
cdr3_nt: TGTGCCAGCAGTCGCGTAGAAGCTTTCTTT

d_call: TRBD2
clone_size: once
j_call: TRBJ2-1
v_call: TRBV7-8
cdr3_aa: CASSLADAWTSGFYNEQFF
cdr3_nt: TGTGCCAGCAGCTTAGCCGACGCTTGGACTAGCGGGTTCTACAATGAGCAGTTCTTC

d_call: .
clone_size: few
j_call: TRBJ1-1
v_call: TRBV6-1
cdr3_aa: CASSTNTEAFF
cdr3_nt: TGTGCCAGCAGTACCAACACTGAAGCTTTCTTT

d_call: .
clone_size: .
j_call: TRBJ2-7
v_call: TRBV14
cdr3_aa: CASSYTGRGEQYF
cdr3_nt: TGTGCCAGCAGCTATACAGGCAGGGGCGAGCAGTACTTC

d_call: .
clone_size: .
j_call: TRBJ1-2
v_call: TRBV6-1
cdr3_aa: CASSDLELLGGYTF
cdr3_nt: TGTGCCAGCAGTGATCTTGAACTATTGGGGGGCTACACCTTC

d_call: .
clone_size: .
j_call: TRBJ2-7
v_call: TRBV18
cdr3_aa: CASSGGRGYEQYF
cdr3_nt: TGTGCCAGCTCGGGGGGTCGCGGTTACGAGCAGTACTTC

d_call: TRBD1
clone_size: few
j_call: TRBJ2-5
v_call: TRBV7-9
cdr3_aa: CASHSGGETQYF
cdr3_nt: TGTGCCAGCCATTCAGGGGGAGAGACCCAGTACTTC

d_call: .
clone_size: .
j_call: TRBJ1-2
v_call: TRBV5-5
cdr3_aa: CASSLGGEVDGYTF
cdr3_nt: TGTGCCAGCAGCTTAGGTGGGGAAGTGGATGGCTACACCTTC

d_call: .
clone_size: .
j_call: TRBJ1-4
v_call: TRBV28
cdr3_aa: CASSLARELFF
cdr3_nt: TGTGCCAGCAGTTTGGCAAGAGAACTGTTTTTT

d_call: .
clone_size: .
j_call: TRBJ1-1
v_call: TRBV11-1
cdr3_aa: CASSPSGPNTEAFF
cdr3_nt: TGTGCCAGCAGCCCCAGTGGACCGAACACTGAAGCTTTCTTT

d_call: .
clone_size: .
j_call: TRBJ1-2
v_call: TRBV6-4
cdr3_aa: CASKGAYTF
cdr3_nt: TGTGCCAGCAAAGGGGCCTACACCTTC

d_call: .
clone_size: once
j_call: TRBJ1-6
v_call: TRBV15
cdr3_aa: CATSRDNGPLHF
cdr3_nt: TGTGCCACCAGCAGAGATAACGGGCCCCTCCACTTT

d_call: .
clone_size: once
j_call: TRBJ1-6
v_call: TRBV28
cdr3_aa: CASSFHPSQSSYNSPLHF
cdr3_nt: TGTGCCAGCAGTTTTCATCCAAGCCAGAGCTCCTATAATTCACCCCTCCACTTT

d_call: .
clone_size: .
j_call: TRBJ2-5
v_call: TRBV11-3
cdr3_aa: CASSFGLTGESTQYF
cdr3_nt: TGTGCCAGCAGCTTTGGACTAACAGGGGAGTCTACCCAGTACTTC

d_call: .
clone_size: .
j_call: TRBJ1-5
v_call: TRBV6-4
cdr3_aa: CASSDSSNQPQHF
cdr3_nt: TGTGCCAGCAGTGACTCGAGCAATCAGCCCCAGCATTTT

d_call: .
clone_size: .
j_call: TRBJ1-1
v_call: TRBV4-1
cdr3_aa: CASSQGPGAIEAFF
cdr3_nt: TGCGCCAGCAGCCAAGGACCAGGGGCGATTGAAGCTTTCTTT

d_call: TRBD2
clone_size: .
j_call: TRBJ2-3
v_call: TRBV6-1
cdr3_aa: CASSDLLAGGHDTQYF
cdr3_nt: TGTGCCAGCAGTGACCTACTAGCGGGGGGCCATGATACGCAGTATTTT

d_call: TRBD1
clone_size: .
j_call: TRBJ2-7
v_call: TRBV11-2
cdr3_aa: CASSLMGWDRGNEQYF
cdr3_nt: TGTGCCAGCAGCTTAATGGGCTGGGACAGGGGAAACGAGCAGTACTTC

d_call: TRBD1
clone_size: few
j_call: TRBJ2-7
v_call: TRBV28
cdr3_aa: CATRQGTIYEQYF
cdr3_nt: TGTGCCACCCGACAGGGGACCATCTACGAGCAGTACTTC